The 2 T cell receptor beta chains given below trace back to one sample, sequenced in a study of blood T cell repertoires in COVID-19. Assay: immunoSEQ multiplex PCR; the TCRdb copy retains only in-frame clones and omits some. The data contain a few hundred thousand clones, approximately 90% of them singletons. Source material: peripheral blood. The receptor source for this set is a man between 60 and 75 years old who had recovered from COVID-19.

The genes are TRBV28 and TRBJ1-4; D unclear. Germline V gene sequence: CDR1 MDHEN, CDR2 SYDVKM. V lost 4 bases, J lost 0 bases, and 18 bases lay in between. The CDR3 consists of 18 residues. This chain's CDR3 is CASSSPITAYATNEKLFF. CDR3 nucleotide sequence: TGTGCCAGCAGTTCTCCGATTACAGCCTATGCAACTAATGAAAAACTGTTTTTT.

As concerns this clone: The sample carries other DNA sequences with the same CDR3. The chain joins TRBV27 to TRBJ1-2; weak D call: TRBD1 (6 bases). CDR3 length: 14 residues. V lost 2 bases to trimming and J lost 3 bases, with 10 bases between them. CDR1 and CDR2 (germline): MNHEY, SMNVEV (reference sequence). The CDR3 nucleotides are TGTGCCAGCAGTTTAGGCGGGGGGCACTATGGCTACACCTTC. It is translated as CASSLGGGHYGYTF.